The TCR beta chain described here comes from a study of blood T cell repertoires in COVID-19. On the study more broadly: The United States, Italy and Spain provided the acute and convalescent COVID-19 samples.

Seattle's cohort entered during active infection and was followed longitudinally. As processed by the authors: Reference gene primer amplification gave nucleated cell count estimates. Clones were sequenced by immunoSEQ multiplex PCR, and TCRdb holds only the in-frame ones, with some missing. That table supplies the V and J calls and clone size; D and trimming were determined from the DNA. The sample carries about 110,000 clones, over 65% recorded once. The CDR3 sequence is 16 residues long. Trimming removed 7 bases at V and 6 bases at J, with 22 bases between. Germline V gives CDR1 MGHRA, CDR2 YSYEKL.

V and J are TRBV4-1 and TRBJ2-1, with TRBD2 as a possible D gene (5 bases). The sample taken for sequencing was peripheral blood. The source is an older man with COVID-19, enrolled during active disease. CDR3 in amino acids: CASTPRTGTMINEQFF. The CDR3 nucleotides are TGCGCCAGCACCCCAAGGACGGGAACCATGATCAATGAGCAGTTCTTC.